What follows is one T cell receptor (beta chain) and its context. The entry originates in a study of blood T cell repertoires in COVID-19. Method: immunoSEQ multiplex PCR; TCRdb's copy keeps in-frame clones and lacks some. The table shows about 280,000 clones, with around nine tenths occurring only once. The ends lost 5 bases at V and 7 bases at J; junction bases unmatched: 7. Germline V gives CDR1 KGHDR, CDR2 SFDVKD. This CDR3 comprises 14 residues. Material: peripheral blood. The gene calls are TRBV24-1 and TRBJ2-1; 7 bases are shared with TRBD2. This sequence was found in a man aged 40-50 years with active or convalescent COVID-19. This CDR3 is CATSGGGKGNEQFF. CDR3 nucleotides: TGTGCCACCAGTGGGGGGGGGAAGGGTAATGAGCAGTTCTTC.